The 2 T cell receptor beta chains below all came from one sample that was sequenced in a study of beta chain features in type 1 diabetes. Study outcomes and limitations: Moderate yet significant TCRB CDR3 shortening was seen in Type 1 diabetes patients in all four CD4+ subsets.

These receptors' targets are unknown. Reverse transcribing all isolated RNA meant expressed TCRB transcripts were sequenced. TCRdb's copy holds only in-frame clones and misses some; the assay was immunoSEQ multiplex PCR. The table includes around 600,000 clones, roughly 12% detected once. Sequencing was done on a sample of naive CD4+ T cells from blood. These TCRs come from a man between 25 and 39 years old with type 1 diabetes.

The rearrangement joins TRBV14 to TRBJ1-4, with TRBD1 identical over 7 bases. Unmatched junction bases numbered 8, after V lost 4 bases and J lost 6 bases. This CDR3 has 15 amino acids. Germline CDR1 reads SGHDN; CDR2 reads FVKESK. Written as DNA, the CDR3 is TGTGCCAGCAGCCTAACCGTGACAGGGTATGAAAAACTGTTTTTT. Protein sequence: CASSLTVTGYEKLFF.

This chain links TRBV5-8 with TRBJ1-1; D is unclear. The CDR3 extends over 12 amino acids. Germline CDR1 and CDR2: SGHTS and YDEGEE. V was trimmed by 4 bases and J by 5 bases, leaving 9 bases between them. CDR3 coding DNA: TGTGCCAGCAGCCGCAGGACTACTGAAGCTTTCTTT. It codes for CASSRRTTEAFF.